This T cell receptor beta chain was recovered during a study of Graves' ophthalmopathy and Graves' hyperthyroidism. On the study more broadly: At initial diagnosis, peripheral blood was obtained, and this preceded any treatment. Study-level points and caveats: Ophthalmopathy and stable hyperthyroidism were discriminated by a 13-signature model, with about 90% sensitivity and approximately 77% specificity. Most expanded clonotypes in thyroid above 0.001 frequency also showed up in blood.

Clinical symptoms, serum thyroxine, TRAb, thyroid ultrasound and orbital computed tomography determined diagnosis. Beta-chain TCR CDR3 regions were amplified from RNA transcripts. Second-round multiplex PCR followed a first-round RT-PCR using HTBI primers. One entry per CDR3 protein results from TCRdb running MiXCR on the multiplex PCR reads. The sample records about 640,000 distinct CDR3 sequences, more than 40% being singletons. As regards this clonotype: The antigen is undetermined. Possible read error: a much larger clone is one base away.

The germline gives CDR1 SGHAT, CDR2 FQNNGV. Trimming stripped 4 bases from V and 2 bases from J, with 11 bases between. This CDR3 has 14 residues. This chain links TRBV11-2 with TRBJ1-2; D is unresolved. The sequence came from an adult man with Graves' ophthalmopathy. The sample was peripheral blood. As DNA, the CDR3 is TGTGCCAGCAGCTCAGTCCCAGAGAACTATGGCTACACCTTC. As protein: CASSSVPENYGYTF.